Following are 17 T cell receptor beta chains from one sample sequenced in a study of identical twins. TCRdb re-derived calls from the 5' RACE reads in MiXCR, one entry per CDR3 protein. The sample yields 400,000 to 500,000 distinct CDR3 sequences, around an eighth seen once. The same specimen was also included in a second study, on yellow fever vaccine responses in identical twins.

Source material: CD4+ T cells sorted from blood. These receptors came from a woman between 18 and 29 years old in good health.

This clonotype was counted between two and nine times. This chain uses TRBV29-1 with TRBJ2-3; possible D gene TRBD2, 5 bases. The CDR3 runs 12 residues. V was cut by 6 bases and J by 2 bases, with 9 bases left in between. In germline, CDR1 is SQVTM, CDR2 ANQGSEA. The CDR3 DNA sequence: TGCAGCGTACAGCGGATCACAGATACGCAGTATTTT. As protein: CSVQRITDTQYF.

This clonotype occurred many times. The chain links TRBV12-3 or TRBV12-4 to TRBJ1-2; 7 positions agree with TRBD1. This CDR3 is built from 13 residues. The V and J ends lost 7 bases and 2 bases, in that order; junction bases with no gene match: 4. As DNA, the CDR3 is TGTGCCAGCACCCCGACAGGGAACTATGGCTACACCTTC. Residues: CASTPTGNYGYTF.

In this sample, this clonotype turned up a few times. The genes are TRBV12-3 or TRBV12-4 and TRBJ2-7; maybe TRBD2 (6 bases). V was shortened by 11 bases and J by 3 bases, with 20 bases between the two germline ends. This CDR3 has 14 amino acids. CDR3 in DNA: TGTGCCGGGGTTAGCGGACACACTATCTACGAGCAGTACTTC. This encodes CAGVSGHTIYEQYF.

The chain carries TRBV20-1 and TRBJ2-5; D ambiguous. Between the trimmed V and J ends, which lost 3 bases and 2 bases, there was a span of 7 bases. The CDR3 is 12 amino acids. Looked up from germline, CDR1 is DFQATT and CDR2 is SNEGSKA (reference sequence). CDR3 coding DNA: TGCAGTGCTAGTTTTCTACAAGAGACCCAGTACTTC. This sequence encodes CSASFLQETQYF.

This chain connects TRBV15 to TRBJ2-2; D remains ambiguous. Between the trimmed V and J ends, which lost 1 base and 7 bases, there was a span of 7 bases. Germline values: CDR1 LNHNV, CDR2 YYDKDF (reference sequence). CDR3 length: 13 residues. CDR3 sequence: CATSRGYDGELFF. Written as DNA, the CDR3 is TGTGCCACCAGCAGAGGATACGACGGGGAGCTGTTTTTT.

The table lists this clonotype with a few counts. The V and J genes are TRBV5-6 and TRBJ2-3, with D possibly matching TRBD1 (5 bases). Germline V gene data show CDR1 as SGHDT and CDR2 as YYEEEE. The CDR3 has 15 amino acids. Trimming took off 2 bases at V and 1 base at J, with 11 bases between the two ends. CDR3 sequence reads: CASSLEPGRTDTQYF. In DNA, the CDR3 is TGTGCCAGCAGCTTAGAGCCAGGGCGCACAGATACGCAGTATTTT.

This clonotype was recorded a few times. The chain uses TRBV5-1 and TRBJ2-5, with no clear D. The germline CDR1 and CDR2 sequences are SGHRS and YFSETQ. CDR3 length: 13 amino acids. V gave up 4 bases and J gave up 5 bases, with 12 bases separating them. CDR3 in amino acids: CASSADQRETQYF. In nucleotides, the CDR3 is TGCGCCAGCAGCGCGGACCAGAGGGAGACCCAGTACTTC.

The chain is built from TRBV5-1 and TRBJ2-7, with 7 bases identical to TRBD2. Per germline, CDR1 SGHRS and CDR2 YFSETQ. The CDR3 loop spans 15 amino acids. Trimming cost V 4 bases and J 0 bases; bases outside gene matches: 7. The CDR3 region has the DNA TGCGCCAGCAGCGCTCGTGGCGGGAGCTCCTACGAGCAGTACTTC. Translated: CASSARGGSSYEQYF. Filled out from reference TRBV5-1 and TRBJ2-7, the complete variable domain reads KAGVTQTPRYLIKTRGQQVTLSCSPISGHRSVSWYQQTPGQGLQFLFEYFSETQRNKGNFPGRFSGRQFSNSRSEMNVSTLELGDSALYLCASSARGGSSYEQYFGPGTRLTVT.

V is TRBV20-1 and J is TRBJ2-1; 16 positions agree with TRBD2. The trim removed 3 bases at V and 3 bases at J, leaving 11 bases unmatched. The germline V gene encodes CDR1 DFQATT and CDR2 SNEGSKA (reference sequence). This CDR3 is 19 amino acids long. CDR3 protein: CSASPQGLAGGPIYNEQFF. CDR3 DNA: TGCAGTGCTAGTCCCCAGGGACTAGCGGGAGGGCCGATCTACAATGAGCAGTTCTTC.

The V gene is TRBV12-5, the J gene TRBJ2-1; D not certain. The CDR3 sequence is 12 residues long. V lost 6 bases to trimming and J lost 10 bases, with 13 bases between them. From germline, CDR1 is LGHNT and CDR2 FRNRAP. Here the CDR3 reads CASGLGEREQFF. The DNA of the CDR3 is TGTGCTAGTGGCCTAGGAGAGAGAGAGCAGTTCTTC.

This clonotype was detected many times. A read error may account for a junction end that differs from germline. The chain couples TRBV12-3 or TRBV12-4 to TRBJ2-7, with 9 bases identical to TRBD1. The CDR3 has 15 amino acids. The CDR3 spells CASSIAGTGSYEQYF. The CDR3 coding sequence is TGTGCCAGCAGTATAGCCGGGACAGGGTCCTACGAGCAGTACTTC.

This clonotype was seen a handful of times. This sequence joins TRBV7-3 and TRBJ1-4, with D perhaps matching TRBD1 (5 bases). V shed 1 base and J shed 8 bases, with 11 bases lying between them. There are 14 residues in the CDR3. The germline gives CDR1 SGHTA, CDR2 FQGTGA. The CDR3 sequence is CASSLNGAGEKLFF. CDR3 in DNA: TGTGCCAGCAGCTTAAACGGGGCAGGAGAAAAACTGTTTTTT.

This clonotype was seen only a few times. The chain is built from TRBV6-1 and TRBJ1-1, with D unresolved. The germline V gene has CDR1 MNHNS and CDR2 SASEGT. The CDR3 loop spans 8 amino acids. Trimming stripped 4 bases from V and 10 bases from J, with 1 base between. In nucleotides, the CDR3 is TGTGCCAGCAGTGTAGCTTTCTTT. The encoded protein is CASSVAFF.

The table lists this clonotype with a few counts. The V gene is TRBV11-2, the J gene TRBJ2-1, with TRBD2 matching 9 bases. Losses at the gene ends were 4 bases for V and 3 bases for J; bases not matched to a gene: 4. This CDR3 contains 15 residues. From germline, CDR1 is SGHAT and CDR2 FQNNGV. The CDR3 region is CASSSSGGNYNEQFF. CDR3 in DNA: TGTGCCAGCAGCTCAAGCGGGGGGAACTACAATGAGCAGTTCTTC. The full variable domain, with the rest looked up from reference TRBV11-2 and TRBJ2-1, is EAGVAQSPRYKIIEKRQSVAFWCNPISGHATLYWYQQILGQGPKLLIQFQNNGVVDDSQLPKDRFSAERLKGVDSTLKIQPAKLEDSAVYLCASSSSGGNYNEQFFGPGTRLTVL.

In its sample, this clonotype was seen many times. V gene TRBV10-3 combines with J gene TRBJ2-5; TRBD1 matches 11 bases. Per the germline V gene, CDR1 is ENHRY and CDR2 is SYGVKD. The length of the CDR3 is 15 residues. The ends lost 6 bases at V and 3 bases at J; junction bases unmatched: 6. The CDR3 region is CAIRGTGGWEETQYF. The DNA of the CDR3 is TGTGCCATCAGAGGGACAGGGGGATGGGAAGAGACCCAGTACTTC.

There are a few counts of this clonotype. J is TRBJ2-7 and V is TRBV20-1; 9 nucleotides line up with TRBD2. The V and J ends lost 2 bases and 3 bases, in that order; junction bases with no gene match: 8. CDR1 is DFQATT, CDR2 SNEGSKA, per germline (reference sequence). The length of the CDR3 is 15 residues. The CDR3 DNA is TGCAGTGCTAGACAACCGACTAGCGGTCACTACGAGCAGTACTTC. This codes for CSARQPTSGHYEQYF.

At least ten counts were recorded for this clonotype. The chain combines TRBV6-6 with TRBJ1-5; D is unresolved. In germline, CDR1 is MNHNY, CDR2 SVGAGI (reference sequence). V was trimmed by 2 bases and J by 8 bases, leaving 7 bases between them. The CDR3 is made up of 12 amino acids. This CDR3 is CASSYPEEPQHF. CDR3 coding DNA: TGTGCCAGCAGTTACCCCGAGGAGCCCCAGCATTTT.